The 28 T cell receptor beta chains below all came from one sample that was sequenced in a study of blood T cell repertoires in COVID-19. Sequenced by immunoSEQ multiplex PCR; TCRdb stores in-frame clones only, minus some. This table has 150,000 to 200,000 clones, approximately 92% appearing once. The sample comprised peripheral blood. The receptors derive from a woman between 45 and 65 years old with acute or convalescent COVID-19.

The V call is TRBV28, the J call TRBJ1-3; D possibly corresponds to TRBD1 (6 bases). The CDR3 length is 15 residues. Trimming removed 2 bases at V and 3 bases at J, with 11 bases between. Germline V gene lookup returns CDR1 MDHEN and CDR2 SYDVKM. CDR3 nucleotide sequence: TGTGCCAGCAGTTTACAGGGGATTCGTGGAAACACCATATATTTT. Its translation: CASSLQGIRGNTIYF.

This chain connects TRBV29-1 to TRBJ2-1; 15 nucleotides match TRBD2. The CDR3 has 18 residues. The V gene's germline CDR1 is SQVTM and CDR2 ANQGSEA. After removal of 5 bases from V and 0 bases from J, the junction contained 8 bases not matched to a gene. DNA of the CDR3: TGCAGCGTTTGGGGACTAGCGGGGGGTTCTAGCTCCTACAATGAGCAGTTCTTC. It translates to CSVWGLAGGSSSYNEQFF.

This clone was recorded once. This chain connects TRBV25-1 to TRBJ1-2; TRBD1 aligns across 9 bases. V was clipped by 3 bases and J by 0 bases; unmatched bases: 11. This CDR3 contains 18 residues. Germline V gene data show CDR1 as MGHDK and CDR2 as SYGVNS. The CDR3 DNA sequence: TGTGCCAGCAGTGACCCAAAACCGGGACAGGGCCCTAACTATGGCTACACCTTC. As protein: CASSDPKPGQGPNYGYTF.

The chain uses TRBV12-3 or TRBV12-4 and TRBJ1-1, with 7 bases that match TRBD1. The CDR3 sequence is 11 residues long. The ends lost 7 bases at V and 7 bases at J; junction bases unmatched: 3. DNA for the CDR3: TGTGCCAGCAACCAGGGGGTTGAAGCTTTCTTT. Encoded protein: CASNQGVEAFF.

The chain employs TRBV18 and TRBJ1-5; TRBD1 aligns across 7 bases. Germline V CDR1 and CDR2: KGHSH, LQKENI. There are 18 residues in the CDR3. The junction had 10 bases not matched to a gene; V was cut back by 2 bases and J by 0 bases. CDR3 coding DNA: TGTGCCAGCTCACCAACCGGGCAGGGGGTGCATAGCAATCAGCCCCAGCATTTT. Its protein product is CASSPTGQGVHSNQPQHF.

The chain uses TRBV5-1 and TRBJ2-1; D is undetermined. The CDR3 is 15 residues long. V lost 4 bases and J lost 0, with 11 bases in between. The V gene's germline CDR1 is SGHRS and CDR2 YFSETQ. The CDR3, as DNA: TGCGCCAGCAGCCTTAGTGGCGGCTCCTACAATGAGCAGTTCTTC. This codes for CASSLSGGSYNEQFF.

This sequence joins TRBV19 and TRBJ1-5; no clear D gene. Germline V CDR1 and CDR2: LNHDA, SQIVND (reference sequence). The CDR3 consists of 15 residues. The V end was cut by 7 bases, the J end by 0 bases, with 13 bases between. CDR3 in DNA: TGTGCCAGTAAAATCCAGGACTATAGCAATCAGCCCCAGCATTTT. Its translation is CASKIQDYSNQPQHF.

This chain connects TRBV10-2 to TRBJ1-4; TRBD1 might be the D (6 bases). Germline loops: CDR1 WSHSY, CDR2 SAAADI. The V end lost 6 bases, the J end lost 10 bases, and 12 bases lay between the germline ends. This CDR3 spans 12 amino acids. CDR3 amino acids: CASRERGGKLFF. The CDR3, as DNA: TGCGCCAGCAGAGAGAGGGGGGGAAAACTGTTTTTT.

The V gene is TRBV20-1, the J gene TRBJ2-7; tentative D call: TRBD1 (5 bases). The CDR3 runs 11 residues. V lost 5 bases, J lost 4 bases, and 9 bases lay in between. CDR1 and CDR2 (germline): DFQATT, SNEGSKA (reference sequence). The CDR3, as DNA: TGCAGTGCTTTAGGGGCATACGAGCAGTACTTC. Protein sequence: CSALGAYEQYF.

The chain recombines TRBV5-6 with TRBJ1-2; 9 positions agree with TRBD1. CDR1 and CDR2 from the germline V gene are SGHDT and YYEEEE. V gave up 4 bases and J gave up 6 bases; unmatched junction bases: 4. The CDR3 is made up of 13 amino acids. This CDR3 is CASSLRTGDGYTF. The CDR3 DNA reads TGTGCCAGCAGCCTTCGGACAGGGGATGGCTACACCTTC. Full variable domain (remainder filled in from reference TRBV5-6 and TRBJ1-2): DAGVTQSPTHLIKTRGQQVTLRCSPKSGHDTVSWYQQALGQGPQFIFQYYEEEERQRGNFPDRFSGHQFPNYSSELNVNALLLGDSALYLCASSLRTGDGYTFGSGTRLTVV.

The chain has TRBV5-4 and TRBJ2-1; maybe TRBD1 (6 bases). In germline, CDR1 is SGHNT, CDR2 YYREEE (reference sequence). The CDR3 length is 15 residues. V was pared by 0 bases and J by 7 bases, with 14 bases between. CDR3 amino acids: CASSLGQVAGNEQFF. DNA of the CDR3: TGTGCCAGCAGCTTGGGACAGGTTGCAGGGAATGAGCAGTTCTTC.

This clone was detected only once. The chain employs TRBV7-9 and TRBJ2-5; TRBD2 agrees at 10 bases. The germline V gene has CDR1 SEHNR and CDR2 FQNEAQ (reference sequence). The CDR3 is 14 residues long. V dropped 6 bases and J dropped 3; count of bases not matched to a gene: 4. This CDR3 is CASSSLAGEETQYF. CDR3 bases: TGTGCCAGCAGTTCCCTAGCGGGGGAAGAGACCCAGTACTTC.

V gene TRBV24-1 combines with J gene TRBJ2-3; TRBD2 matches 16 bases. This CDR3 contains 20 residues. With 1 base clipped from V and 3 bases from J, the junction kept 9 bases outside the gene matches. Germline CDR1 KGHDR, CDR2 SFDVKD. For the CDR3, the DNA is TGTGCCACCAGTGATTTAGGGACTAGCGGGAGGGCCCGTCAAACAGATACGCAGTATTTT. Protein product: CATSDLGTSGRARQTDTQYF.

The chain has TRBV27 and TRBJ2-1, with 7 bases that match TRBD1. Per germline, CDR1 MNHEY and CDR2 SMNVEV (reference sequence). With 3 bases clipped from V and 8 bases from J, the junction kept 7 bases outside the gene matches. The CDR3 runs 14 residues. The CDR3 is CASSFTRGKDEQFF. The CDR3 coding sequence is TGTGCCAGCAGTTTCACCAGGGGGAAGGATGAGCAGTTCTTC.

The V and J genes are TRBV6-4 and TRBJ1-2, with D perhaps matching TRBD1 (5 bases). V dropped 0 bases and J dropped 8 bases, with 19 bases sitting between them. Germline CDR1 MRHNA, CDR2 SNTAGT. The CDR3 sequence is 16 residues long. For the CDR3, the DNA is TGTGCCAGCAGTGACTCGGGGGGGTTCCAAGGAAGGGGCTACACCTTC. It encodes CASSDSGGFQGRGYTF.

This chain uses TRBV30 with TRBJ1-2, with 7 bases matching TRBD1. Germline CDR1 is GTSNPN and CDR2 is SVGIG (reference sequence). V lost 3 bases and J lost 4; bases outside the gene matches: 11. The CDR3 covers 15 residues. CDR3 coding DNA: TGTGCCTGGAGGTCGGAGGGGGCAAAACCCTATGGCTACACCTTC. Translating gives CAWRSEGAKPYGYTF. The variable domain in full, with the rest retrieved from reference TRBV30 and TRBJ1-2, is SQTIHQWPATLVQPVGSPLSLECTVEGTSNPNLYWYRQAAGRGLQLLFYSVGIGQISSEVPQNLSASRPQDRQFILSSKKLLLSDSGFYLCAWRSEGAKPYGYTFGSGTRLTVV.

This rearrangement joins TRBV6-4 to TRBJ1-1, with unresolved D. The CDR3 runs 18 residues. Germline V gene lookup returns CDR1 MRHNA and CDR2 SNTAGT. V lost 0 bases, J lost 1 base, and 18 bases lay in between. The CDR3 nucleotides read TGTGCCAGCAGTGACTCGATAGTGGTCCAAGCTGGGAACACTGAAGCTTTCTTT. Protein: CASSDSIVVQAGNTEAFF.

The CDR3 sequence is CASSSSGTGEGETQYF. CDR3 in DNA: TGTGCCAGTAGTTCCTCCGGGACAGGGGAGGGAGAGACCCAGTACTTC. This chain links TRBV19 with TRBJ2-5; the match to TRBD1 covers 10 bases. V lost 5 bases and J lost 4; bases outside the gene matches: 10. The CDR3 has 16 residues. Germline values: CDR1 LNHDA, CDR2 SQIVND (reference sequence).

This chain connects TRBV5-1 to TRBJ1-1; D remains unclear. Germline V gives CDR1 SGHRS, CDR2 YFSETQ. This CDR3 has 17 amino acids. V lost 2 bases and J lost 0, with 17 bases in between. The chain's CDR3 is CASSFKGEVTLNTEAFF. In DNA form, the CDR3 reads TGCGCCAGCAGCTTCAAGGGAGAAGTCACCTTGAACACTGAAGCTTTCTTT.

CDR3 amino acids: CASSFMVRDRNGYTF. The DNA of the CDR3 is TGTGCCAGCAGCTTTATGGTCAGGGATCGGAATGGCTACACCTTC. V and J are TRBV7-9 and TRBJ1-2, with D tentatively TRBD1 (5 bases). The germline V gene encodes CDR1 SEHNR and CDR2 FQNEAQ (reference sequence). There are 15 residues in the CDR3. Trimming left V 3 bases short and J 6 bases short, with 17 bases between.

The genes are TRBV19 and TRBJ2-6, with D maybe TRBD2 (6 bases). The CDR3 extends over 15 amino acids. V was shortened by 6 bases and J by 2 bases, with 11 bases between the two germline ends. Germline V gene data show CDR1 as LNHDA and CDR2 as SQIVND (reference sequence). The CDR3 spells CASRNRETGANVLTF. The CDR3 DNA is TGTGCCAGTAGAAATCGGGAGACTGGGGCCAACGTCCTGACTTTC.

A single count supports this clone. V is TRBV2 and J is TRBJ1-2; D is unclear. The germline V gene encodes CDR1 SNHLY and CDR2 FYNNEI. This CDR3 spans 12 amino acids. V was clipped by 3 bases and J by 8 bases, with 10 bases between them. The CDR3 region is CASSDDTRGYTF. DNA of the CDR3: TGTGCCAGCAGTGACGACACTCGGGGCTACACCTTC.

V gene TRBV2 combines with J gene TRBJ1-2; 10 positions agree with TRBD1. The germline gives CDR1 SNHLY, CDR2 FYNNEI. This CDR3 region has 14 residues. V shed 6 bases, J shed 6 bases, and the junction held 7 bases outside the gene matches. CDR3 region: CASRTGGASHGYTF. The CDR3 nucleotides read TGTGCCAGCAGGACAGGGGGCGCAAGTCATGGCTACACCTTC.

The rearrangement uses TRBV2 and TRBJ2-1; 14 nucleotides align to TRBD2. J was trimmed by 8 bases and V by 6 bases; bases with no gene match: 6. Germline lookup yields CDR1 SNHLY and CDR2 FYNNEI. This CDR3 region has 15 residues. The CDR3 DNA sequence: TGTGCCAGCAGATTGGGACTAGCGGGAGTGGATGAGCAGTTCTTC. Translation: CASRLGLAGVDEQFF.

The chain has TRBV28 and TRBJ2-2; possible D gene TRBD2, 5 bases. Trimming stripped 3 bases from V and 4 bases from J, with 12 bases between. The CDR3 is made up of 15 amino acids. CDR1 and CDR2 from the germline V gene are MDHEN and SYDVKM. The CDR3 protein is CASSLGGSGTGELFF. The CDR3, as DNA: TGTGCCAGCAGTTTGGGCGGGTCGGGCACCGGGGAGCTGTTTTTT.

V and J are TRBV19 and TRBJ1-2; D might be TRBD1 (5 bases). Trimming removed 3 bases at V and 4 bases at J, with 18 bases between. The CDR3 runs to 16 residues. Per germline, CDR1 LNHDA and CDR2 SQIVND (reference sequence). The CDR3 protein is CASSIAGRVGIYGYTF. CDR3 DNA: TGTGCCAGTAGTATTGCTGGCAGGGTGGGAATCTATGGCTACACCTTC.

The chain recombines TRBV5-4 with TRBJ2-2, with a weak D call TRBD1 (5 bases). CDR1 and CDR2 (germline): SGHNT, YYREEE (reference sequence). Trimming pared 6 bases from V and 2 bases from J, leaving 23 bases between. This CDR3 spans 18 amino acids. CDR3 nucleotide sequence: TGTGCCAGCAACCATGGGGCAGGTACGAGGATCAACACCGGGGAGCTGTTTTTT. Amino acid sequence: CASNHGAGTRINTGELFF.

The chain employs TRBV28 and TRBJ2-1, with D possibly being TRBD2 (6 bases). The V and J ends lost 4 bases and 4 bases respectively, with 14 bases between them. The CDR3 totals 15 residues. Germline V CDR1 and CDR2: MDHEN, SYDVKM. The CDR3 is CASSSLKRVYNEQFF. The CDR3 DNA reads as TGTGCCAGCAGTTCCCTAAAGCGGGTATACAATGAGCAGTTCTTC.